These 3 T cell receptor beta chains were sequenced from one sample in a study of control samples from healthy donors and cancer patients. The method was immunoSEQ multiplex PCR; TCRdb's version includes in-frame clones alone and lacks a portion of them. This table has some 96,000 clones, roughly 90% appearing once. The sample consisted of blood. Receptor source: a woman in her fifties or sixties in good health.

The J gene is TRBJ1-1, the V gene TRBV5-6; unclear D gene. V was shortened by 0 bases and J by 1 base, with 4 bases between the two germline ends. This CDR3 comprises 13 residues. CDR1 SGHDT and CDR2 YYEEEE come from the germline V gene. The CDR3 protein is CASSLGANTEAFF. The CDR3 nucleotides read TGTGCCAGCAGCTTGGGGGCGAACACTGAAGCTTTCTTT.

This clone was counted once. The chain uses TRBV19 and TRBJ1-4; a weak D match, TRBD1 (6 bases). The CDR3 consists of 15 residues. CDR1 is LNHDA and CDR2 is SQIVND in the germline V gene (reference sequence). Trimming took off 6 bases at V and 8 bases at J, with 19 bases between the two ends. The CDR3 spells CASSAPFGGREKLFF. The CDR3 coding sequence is TGTGCCAGTAGCGCCCCATTCGGGGGGCGCGAAAAACTGTTTTTT. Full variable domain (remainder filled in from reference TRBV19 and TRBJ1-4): DGGITQSPKYLFRKEGQNVTLSCEQNLNHDAMYWYRQDPGQGLRLIYYSQIVNDFQKGDIAEGYSVSREKKESFPLTVTSAQKNPTAFYLCASSAPFGGREKLFFGSGTQLSVL.

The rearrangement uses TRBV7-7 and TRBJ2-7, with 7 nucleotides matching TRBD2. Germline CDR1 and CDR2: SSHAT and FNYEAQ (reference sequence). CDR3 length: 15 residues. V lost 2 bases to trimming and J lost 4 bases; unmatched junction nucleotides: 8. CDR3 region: CASSLKVGGSYEQYV. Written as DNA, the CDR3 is TGTGCCAGCAGCTTAAAAGTAGGCGGGAGTTACGAGCAGTACGTC.